The rows below give T cell receptor beta chains drawn from one sample of a study of blood T cell repertoires in COVID-19. Libraries were prepared by immunoSEQ multiplex PCR; TCRdb keeps only in-frame clonotypes and omits some of them. The sample lists 150,000 to 200,000 clones, around 87% occurring once. The specimen sequenced was PBMCs or T cells enriched from blood (not recorded which). The source of these receptors is a woman aged 50 to 60 who had recovered from COVID-19. Each CDR3 is given with its conserved first and last residue. Fields, in order: clone size, D gene, V gene, J gene, CDR3 protein, CDR3 DNA. D genes are given only for firm matches. The size of a clone is reported for some rows only, either as once, few or many, or as a class for expanded clones.

>NA|NA|TRBV18|TRBJ1-2
CASSPPYTTGSNYGYTF
TGTGCCAGCTCACCACCCTATACCACAGGGTCTAACTATGGCTACACCTTC
>NA|TRBD1|TRBV10-3|TRBJ2-5
CAINSGTGKEETQYF
TGTGCCATCAATTCCGGGACAGGGAAGGAAGAGACCCAGTACTTC
>NA|TRBD1|TRBV4-3|TRBJ1-2
CASSQENNLGTGNNYGYTF
TGCGCCAGCAGCCAAGAAAATAATTTAGGGACAGGAAACAACTATGGCTACACCTTC
>NA|TRBD1|TRBV2|TRBJ1-1
CASMVGQANTEAFF
TGTGCCAGCATGGTGGGACAGGCGAACACTGAAGCTTTCTTT
>NA|NA|TRBV28|TRBJ1-6
CASSPAGLPSPLHF
TGTGCCAGCAGTCCAGCGGGACTTCCATCACCCCTCCACTTT
>NA|TRBD2|TRBV27|TRBJ2-1
CASSLGVGGTSQTNEQFF
TGTGCCAGCAGTTTGGGTGTGGGGGGGACTAGCCAGACGAATGAGCAGTTCTTC
>NA|NA|TRBV2|TRBJ2-7
CASSRTGTYEQYF
TGTGCCAGCAGTCGGACGGGGACCTACGAGCAGTACTTC
>NA|NA|TRBV11-3|TRBJ2-1
CASSSQGSSYNEQFF
TGTGCCAGCAGCTCCCAGGGGTCGTCCTACAATGAGCAGTTCTTC
>NA|NA|TRBV19|TRBJ1-4
CASSIRRSEGEKLFF
TGTGCCAGTAGTATCCGACGGAGCGAAGGTGAAAAACTGTTTTTT
>NA|TRBD1|TRBV4-1|TRBJ1-2
CASSQPGQPYGYTF
TGCGCCAGCAGCCAACCGGGACAGCCCTATGGCTACACCTTC
>once|NA|TRBV6-5|TRBJ1-2
CASYRARYTF
TGTGCCAGTTACAGGGCCCGCTACACCTTC
>NA|TRBD1|TRBV7-9|TRBJ2-2
CASSLIAGTGLTGELFF
TGTGCCAGCAGCTTAATCGCCGGGACAGGGTTAACCGGGGAGCTGTTTTTT
>NA|NA|TRBV19|TRBJ2-1
CASRPGQRGSYNEQFF
TGTGCCAGTAGGCCGGGACAAAGGGGTTCCTACAATGAGCAGTTCTTC
>NA|NA|TRBV7-2|TRBJ2-7
CASSHRWPSDEQYF
TGTGCCAGCAGCCACAGGTGGCCCTCGGACGAGCAGTACTTC
>NA|NA|TRBV7-6|TRBJ1-6
CASSSSTGIVGSPLHF
TGTGCCAGCAGCTCGTCGACGGGGATAGTGGGTTCACCCCTCCACTTT
>NA|TRBD1|TRBV5-1|TRBJ2-5
CASSPRQGQETQYF
TGCGCCAGCAGCCCGAGACAGGGACAAGAGACCCAGTACTTC
>once|TRBD1|TRBV7-2|TRBJ1-3
CASSAALGQGNTIYF
TGTGCCAGCAGCGCAGCCCTGGGACAGGGGAACACCATATATTTT